This T cell receptor (beta chain) came from a study of technical replicates of blood from a handful of donors. Method: immunoSEQ multiplex PCR; TCRdb's copy keeps in-frame clones and lacks some. The sample has 13,000 to 15,000 clones, 84% seen once; the top ten hold roughly a tenth. This CDR3 comprises 14 residues. With 5 bases clipped from V and 6 bases from J, the junction kept 6 bases outside the gene matches. From germline, CDR1 is MNHGY and CDR2 SAAAGT. Sequencing used PBMCs. The V call is TRBV6-8, the J call TRBJ1-5; TRBD1 agrees at 8 bases. The TCR originated in a human donor in good health. The CDR3 DNA sequence: TGTGCCAGCAGTCCAGGGGGCCGCGGTCAGCCCCAGCATTTT. The encoded protein is CASSPGGRGQPQHF.